Given below is one T cell receptor beta chain in context. The CDR3 consists of 14 residues. The ends were cut back, 3 bases at V and 8 bases at J, with 11 bases in the middle. CDR1 and CDR2 from the germline V gene are SEHNR and FQNEAQ (reference sequence). The data are from a study of blood T cell repertoires in COVID-19. For the study at large: T cells, B-cell-depleted T cells, or PBMCs provided the cDNA or gDNA that served as material.

Per the original data handling: For nucleated cells, counts were estimated from reference gene primer amplification. Libraries were prepared by immunoSEQ multiplex PCR; TCRdb keeps only in-frame clonotypes and omits some of them. V and J calls and clone size are copied from that table; D and trimming were computed from the DNA. The sample records about 200,000 clones, about nine tenths being singletons. The source of this sequence is a man aged 25 to 40 who had recovered from COVID-19. The sample was peripheral blood. This rearrangement joins TRBV7-9 to TRBJ1-6, with D hard to call. CDR3 in DNA: TGTGCCAGCAGCTTCGGGGTCAGAGATTCACCCCTCCACTTT. This translates into CASSFGVRDSPLHF.